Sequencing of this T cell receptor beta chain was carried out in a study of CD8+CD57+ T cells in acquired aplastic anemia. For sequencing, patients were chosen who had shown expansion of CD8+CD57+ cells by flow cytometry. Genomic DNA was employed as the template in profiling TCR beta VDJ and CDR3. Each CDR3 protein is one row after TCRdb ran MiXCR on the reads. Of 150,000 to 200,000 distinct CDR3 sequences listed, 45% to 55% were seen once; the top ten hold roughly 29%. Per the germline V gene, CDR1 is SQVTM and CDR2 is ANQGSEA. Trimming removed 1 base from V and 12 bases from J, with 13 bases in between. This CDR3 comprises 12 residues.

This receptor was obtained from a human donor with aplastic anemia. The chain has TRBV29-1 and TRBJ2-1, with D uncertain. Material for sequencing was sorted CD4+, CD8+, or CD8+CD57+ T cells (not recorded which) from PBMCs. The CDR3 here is CSVEGSPRGQFF. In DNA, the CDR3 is TGCAGCGTTGAAGGGAGTCCCCGTGGGCAGTTCTTC.